This T cell receptor (beta chain) is from a study of PD-1 blockade in classical Hodgkin lymphoma (dated by TCRdb to between 2020 and 2021). At the level of the whole study: Nivolumab dosing was 3 mg/kg intravenously every 2 weeks, continuing until either disease progression or unacceptable toxicity. The study used CyTOF and TCR beta sequencing to define a peripheral blood immune signature of response to PD-1 blockade in classical Hodgkin lymphoma. What the authors observed across the whole study: A significant rise by C4D1 was seen in CD4+ but not CD8+ TCR diversity (p=0.0027 vs p=0.16), with the rise being most apparent in complete responders (p=0.02). The study was restricted to a single clinical trial cohort, and the causes of repertoire differences, possibly disease activity or prior therapy, were left undefined. Patients starting nivolumab less than 1 year after ASCT had lower diversity and were excluded from later analyses to avoid confounding by immune reconstitution. Baseline TCR diversity was reported to be lower in newly diagnosed patients than in healthy donors and to be lower still in relapsed/refractory patients. Trial patients achieving complete response had baseline diversity similar to newly diagnosed patients, whereas partial responders and progressors had significantly lower diversity.

Including cysteine and phenylalanine, the CDR3 has 16 amino acids. Kept here is only the CDR3 DNA, which spans 48 bases and is read in frame from base 1. The Qiagen DNeasy kit was used to extract genomic DNA from unsorted PBMCs and from the negatively selected CD4+ and CD8+ fractions. Amplification of TCR beta CDR3 regions was done by immunoSEQ multiplex PCR with primers that anneal to V and J segments. A synthetic immune receptor repertoire was used to minimize amplification bias, and any remaining bias was removed computationally after sequencing. Concerning the study's data processing: Repertoire diversity was quantified as the Shannon entropy index using custom Python scripts. Unsorted, CD4+ and CD8+ repertoires were examined separately, except in combined analyses, for which CD4+ and CD8+ sequences were merged in silico. A clone counted as expanded when the clone's frequency after treatment rose at least 2-fold relative to C1D1, and clones undetected at baseline were given a pseudocount of 0.5. Clones with 0 or 1 copy at C1D1 were defined as singleton clones, while clones with 2 or more copies were defined as non-singleton clones. Clones expanded in unsorted samples were annotated as CD4+, CD8+ or unknown by matching protein sequences in sorted samples from the same patient. Wilcoxon tests on paired samples were used to test diversity changes from C1D1 to C4D1. Here the immuneACCESS table is served through TCRdb, limited to in-frame sequences with V and J called. Missing clones are a known gap in these copies; in checked studies unresolved V genes cover under half, and the rest lacks a known reason. V, J and clone size reflect that table, while D and trimming were determined from the DNA. The sample table holds 27,000 or so clones, of which about two thirds were seen once. The top ten constitute about 3.6% of the sample.

Of note for this clone: Its binding antigen is unknown. Qualities for individual bases were not recorded, and no much larger clone is one base off.

The time point label corresponds to: cycle 4 day 1 (C4D1), after six to seven weeks of nivolumab. All trial patients had relapsed after autologous stem cell transplantation, with cohorts A, B and C differing in prior brentuximab vedotin exposure. The trial cohort comprised about 60 patients with relapsed/refractory classical Hodgkin lymphoma whose best overall responses were complete response, partial response or progressive disease. Trial patients were treated with single-agent nivolumab in the multi-cohort phase II CheckMate 205 trial. An independent review committee assessed best overall response using the 2007 International Working Group response criteria. Trial PBMCs were obtained immediately prior to nivolumab initiation (C1D1) and on therapy at cycle 2 day 1 and cycle 4 day 1. Peripheral blood was collected in 8 mL Vacutainer Cell Preparation Tubes, from which PBMCs were isolated by centrifugation and then cryopreserved.

The source of this sequence is a human donor with classical Hodgkin lymphoma. The specimen comprised peripheral blood mononuclear cells (PBMCs), sampled before the fourth cycle of nivolumab. The chain is made from TRBV21-1 and TRBJ2-2; TRBD2 was called by the table and not checked on the DNA. TRBV21-1 is assigned pseudogene status. The CDR3 protein is CASAPSGAPNTGELFF. The nucleotide sequence reads TGTGCCAGCGCGCCTAGCGGGGCCCCAAACACCGGGGAGCTGTTTTTT.